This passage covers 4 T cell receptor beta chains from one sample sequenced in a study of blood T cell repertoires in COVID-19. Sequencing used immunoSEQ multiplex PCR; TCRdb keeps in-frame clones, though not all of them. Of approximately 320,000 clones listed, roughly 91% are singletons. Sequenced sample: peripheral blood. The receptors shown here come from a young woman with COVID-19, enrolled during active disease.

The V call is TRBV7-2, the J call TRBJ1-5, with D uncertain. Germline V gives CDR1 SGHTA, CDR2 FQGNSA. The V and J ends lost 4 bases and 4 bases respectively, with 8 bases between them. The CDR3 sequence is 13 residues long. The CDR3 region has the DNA TGTGCCAGCAGCTCCCATCCAAATCAGCCCCAGCATTTT. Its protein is CASSSHPNQPQHF.

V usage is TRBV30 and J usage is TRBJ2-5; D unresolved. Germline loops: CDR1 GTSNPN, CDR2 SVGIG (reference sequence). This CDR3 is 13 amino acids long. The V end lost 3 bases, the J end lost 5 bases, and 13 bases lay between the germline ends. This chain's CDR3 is CAWSSPYEETQYF. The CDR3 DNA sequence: TGTGCCTGGAGCTCACCTTACGAGGAGACCCAGTACTTC.

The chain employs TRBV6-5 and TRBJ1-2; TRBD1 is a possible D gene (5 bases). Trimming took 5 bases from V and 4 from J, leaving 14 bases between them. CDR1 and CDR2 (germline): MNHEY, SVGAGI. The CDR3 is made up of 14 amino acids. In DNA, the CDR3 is TGTGCCAGCAGTCCCGACAGCTTATCCTATGGCTACACCTTC. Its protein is CASSPDSLSYGYTF.

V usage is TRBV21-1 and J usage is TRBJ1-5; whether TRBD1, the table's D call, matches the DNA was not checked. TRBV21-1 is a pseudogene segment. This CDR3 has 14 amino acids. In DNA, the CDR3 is TGTGCCAGCACAGGGTTTTGCAGCAATCAGCCCCAGCATTTT. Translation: CASTGFCSNQPQHF.